This record covers a single T cell receptor beta chain. Employing constant-segment primers, 5'RACE generated TCR alpha and TCR beta cDNA libraries bearing sample barcodes and UMIs. TCRdb reprocessed the 5' RACE reads via MiXCR and lists one record per CDR3 protein. The repertoire holds 530,000 or so distinct CDR3 sequences, 17% seen once, with about 7.5% in the top ten. This entry belongs to a study of T-cell memory formation after mild COVID-19. The clonotype was recovered from an adult woman who had mild COVID-19 (a few samples of this study predate the infection). Cell type and time point are not known. Sequencing was performed on PBMCs or a T cell subset sorted from them (not recorded which).

CDR3 in amino acids: CASRQRGIVTDTQYF. The CDR3 DNA reads as TGTGCCAGCAGGCAACGCGGGATTGTCACAGATACGCAGTATTTT. The rearrangement uses TRBV6-5 and TRBJ2-3; possible D gene TRBD2, 6 bases. The germline V gene encodes CDR1 MNHEY and CDR2 SVGAGI. Between the trimmed V and J ends, which lost 6 bases and 2 bases, there was a span of 15 bases. The CDR3 is 15 residues long.